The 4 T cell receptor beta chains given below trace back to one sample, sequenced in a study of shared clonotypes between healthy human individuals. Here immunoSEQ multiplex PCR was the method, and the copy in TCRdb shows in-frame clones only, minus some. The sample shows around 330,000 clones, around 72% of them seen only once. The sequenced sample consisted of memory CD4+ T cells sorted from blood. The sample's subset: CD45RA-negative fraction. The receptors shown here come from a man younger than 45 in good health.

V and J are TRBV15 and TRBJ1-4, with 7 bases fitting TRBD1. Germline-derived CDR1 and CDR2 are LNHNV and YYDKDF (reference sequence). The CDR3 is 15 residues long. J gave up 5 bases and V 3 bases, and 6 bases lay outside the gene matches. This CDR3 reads CATSRQGGPNEKLFF. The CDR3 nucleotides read TGTGCCACCAGCAGGCAGGGGGGACCAAATGAAAAACTGTTTTTT.

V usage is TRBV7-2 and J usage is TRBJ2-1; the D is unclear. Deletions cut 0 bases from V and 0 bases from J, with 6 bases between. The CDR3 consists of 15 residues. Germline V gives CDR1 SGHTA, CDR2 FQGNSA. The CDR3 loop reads CASSLAVNSYNEQFF. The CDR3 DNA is TGTGCCAGCAGCTTAGCCGTCAACTCCTACAATGAGCAGTTCTTC.

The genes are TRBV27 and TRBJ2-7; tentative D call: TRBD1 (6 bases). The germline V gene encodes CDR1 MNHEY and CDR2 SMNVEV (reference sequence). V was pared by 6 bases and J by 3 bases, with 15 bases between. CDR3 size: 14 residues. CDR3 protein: CASRLDRSDYEQYF. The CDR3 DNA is TGTGCCAGCAGACTCGACAGGTCAGACTACGAGCAGTACTTC.

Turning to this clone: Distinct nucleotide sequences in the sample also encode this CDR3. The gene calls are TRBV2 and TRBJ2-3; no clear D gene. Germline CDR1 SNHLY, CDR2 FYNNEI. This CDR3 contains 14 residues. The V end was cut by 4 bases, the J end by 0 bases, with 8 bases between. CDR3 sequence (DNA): TGTGCCAGCAGTGGCACGTCTAGCACAGATACGCAGTATTTT. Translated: CASSGTSSTDTQYF.